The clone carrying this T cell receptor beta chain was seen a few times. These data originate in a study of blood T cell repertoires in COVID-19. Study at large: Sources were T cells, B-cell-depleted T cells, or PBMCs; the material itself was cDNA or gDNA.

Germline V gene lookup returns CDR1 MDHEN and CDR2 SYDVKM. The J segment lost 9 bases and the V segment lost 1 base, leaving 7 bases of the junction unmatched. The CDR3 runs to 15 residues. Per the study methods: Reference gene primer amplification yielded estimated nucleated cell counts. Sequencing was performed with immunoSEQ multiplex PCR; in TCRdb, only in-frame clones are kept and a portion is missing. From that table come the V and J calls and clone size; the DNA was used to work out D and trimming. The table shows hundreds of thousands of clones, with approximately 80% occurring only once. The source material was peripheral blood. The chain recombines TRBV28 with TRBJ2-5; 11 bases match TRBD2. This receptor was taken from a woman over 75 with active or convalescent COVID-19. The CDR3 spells CASSLFSGGDLAQYF. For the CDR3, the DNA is TGTGCCAGCAGTTTATTTAGCGGGGGGGATCTGGCCCAGTACTTC.